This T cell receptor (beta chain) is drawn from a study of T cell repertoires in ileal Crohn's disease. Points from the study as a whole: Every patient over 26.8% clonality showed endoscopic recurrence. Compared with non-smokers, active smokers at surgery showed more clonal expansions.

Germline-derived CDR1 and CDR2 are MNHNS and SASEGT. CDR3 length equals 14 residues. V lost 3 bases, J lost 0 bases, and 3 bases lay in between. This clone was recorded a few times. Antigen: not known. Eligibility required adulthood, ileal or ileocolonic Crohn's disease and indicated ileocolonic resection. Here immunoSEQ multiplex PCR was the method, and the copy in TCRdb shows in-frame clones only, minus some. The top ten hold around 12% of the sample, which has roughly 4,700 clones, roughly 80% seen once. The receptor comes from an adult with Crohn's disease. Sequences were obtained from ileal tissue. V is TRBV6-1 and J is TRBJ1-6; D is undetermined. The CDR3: CASSESSYNSPLHF. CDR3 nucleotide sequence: TGTGCCAGCAGTGAGAGCTCCTATAATTCACCCCTCCACTTT.